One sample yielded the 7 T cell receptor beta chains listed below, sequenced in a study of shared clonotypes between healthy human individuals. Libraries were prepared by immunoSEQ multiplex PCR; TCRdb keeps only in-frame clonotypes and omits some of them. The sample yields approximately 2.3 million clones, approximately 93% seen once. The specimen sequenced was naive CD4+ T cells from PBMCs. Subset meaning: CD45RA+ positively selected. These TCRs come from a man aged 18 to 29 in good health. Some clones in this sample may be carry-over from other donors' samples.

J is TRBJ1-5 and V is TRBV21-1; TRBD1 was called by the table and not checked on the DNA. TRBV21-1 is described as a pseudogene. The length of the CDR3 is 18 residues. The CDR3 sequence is CASSKAQTGTRHDQPQHF. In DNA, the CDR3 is TGTGCCAGCAGCAAAGCGCAGACAGGGACCCGACACGATCAGCCCCAGCATTTT.

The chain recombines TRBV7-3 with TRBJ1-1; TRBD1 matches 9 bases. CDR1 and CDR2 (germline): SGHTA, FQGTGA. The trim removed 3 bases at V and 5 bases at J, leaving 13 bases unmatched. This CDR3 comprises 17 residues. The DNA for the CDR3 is TGTGCCAGCAGCTTGACAGGGGGAGCCAACCTTTATACTGAAGCTTTCTTT. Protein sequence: CASSLTGGANLYTEAFF.

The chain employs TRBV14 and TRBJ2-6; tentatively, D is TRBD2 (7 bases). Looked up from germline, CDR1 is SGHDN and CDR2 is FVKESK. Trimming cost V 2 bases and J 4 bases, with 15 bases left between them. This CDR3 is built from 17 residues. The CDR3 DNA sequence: TGTGCCAGCAGCCAATACCTCGGGGGGCCAGGGGCCAACGTCCTGACTTTC. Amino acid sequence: CASSQYLGGPGANVLTF.

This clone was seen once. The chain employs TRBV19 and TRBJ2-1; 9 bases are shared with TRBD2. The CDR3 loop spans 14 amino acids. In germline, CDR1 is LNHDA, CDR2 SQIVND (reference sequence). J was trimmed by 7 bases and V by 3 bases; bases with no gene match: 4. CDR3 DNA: TGTGCCAGTAGTATGACTAGCGGCCGTAATGAGCAGTTCTTC. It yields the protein CASSMTSGRNEQFF. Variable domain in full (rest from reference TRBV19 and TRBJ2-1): DGGITQSPKYLFRKEGQNVTLSCEQNLNHDAMYWYRQDPGQGLRLIYYSQIVNDFQKGDIAEGYSVSREKKESFPLTVTSAQKNPTAFYLCASSMTSGRNEQFFGPGTRLTVL.

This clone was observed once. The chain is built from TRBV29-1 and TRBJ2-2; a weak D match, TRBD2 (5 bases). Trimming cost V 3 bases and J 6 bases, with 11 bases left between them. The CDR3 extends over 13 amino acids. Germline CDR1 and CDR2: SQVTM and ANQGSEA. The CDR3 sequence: CSVDRRWPGELFF. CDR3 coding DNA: TGCAGCGTTGATAGGAGGTGGCCCGGGGAGCTGTTTTTT.

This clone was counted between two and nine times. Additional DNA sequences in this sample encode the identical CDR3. For the CDR3, the DNA is TGTGCCAGCAGTCCCGGGACAGGGGGCTACGAGCAGTACTTC. As protein: CASSPGTGGYEQYF. The V call is TRBV28, the J call TRBJ2-7; 11 bases align to TRBD1. Germline V lookup: CDR1 MDHEN, CDR2 SYDVKM. There are 14 residues in the CDR3. The V and J ends lost 5 bases and 3 bases, in that order; junction bases with no gene match: 3.

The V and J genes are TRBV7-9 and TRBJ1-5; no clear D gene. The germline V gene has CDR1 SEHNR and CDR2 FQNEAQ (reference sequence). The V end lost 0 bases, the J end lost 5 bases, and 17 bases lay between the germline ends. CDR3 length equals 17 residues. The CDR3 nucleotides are TGTGCCAGCAGCTTAGCCTACCTAAGGGAGCCGGATCAGCCCCAGCATTTT. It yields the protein CASSLAYLREPDQPQHF.